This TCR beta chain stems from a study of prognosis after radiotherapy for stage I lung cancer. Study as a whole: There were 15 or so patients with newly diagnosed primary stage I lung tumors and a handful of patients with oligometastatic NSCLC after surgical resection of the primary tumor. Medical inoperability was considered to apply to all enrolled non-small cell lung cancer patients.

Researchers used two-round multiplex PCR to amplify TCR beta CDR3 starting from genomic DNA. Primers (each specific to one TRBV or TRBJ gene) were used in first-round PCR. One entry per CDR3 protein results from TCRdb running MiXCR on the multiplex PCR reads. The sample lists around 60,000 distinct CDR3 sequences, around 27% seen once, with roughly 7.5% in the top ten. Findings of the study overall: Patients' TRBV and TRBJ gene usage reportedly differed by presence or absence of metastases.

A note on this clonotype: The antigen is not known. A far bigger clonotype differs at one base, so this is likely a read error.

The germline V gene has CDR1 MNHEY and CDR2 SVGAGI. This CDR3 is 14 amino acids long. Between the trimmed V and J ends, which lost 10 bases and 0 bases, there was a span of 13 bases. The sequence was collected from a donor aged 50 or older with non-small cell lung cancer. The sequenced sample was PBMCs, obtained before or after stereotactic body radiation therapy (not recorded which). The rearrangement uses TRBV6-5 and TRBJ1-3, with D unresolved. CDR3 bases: TGTGCCAACACAACAGTTCGCTCTGGAAACACCATATATTTT. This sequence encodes CANTTVRSGNTIYF.